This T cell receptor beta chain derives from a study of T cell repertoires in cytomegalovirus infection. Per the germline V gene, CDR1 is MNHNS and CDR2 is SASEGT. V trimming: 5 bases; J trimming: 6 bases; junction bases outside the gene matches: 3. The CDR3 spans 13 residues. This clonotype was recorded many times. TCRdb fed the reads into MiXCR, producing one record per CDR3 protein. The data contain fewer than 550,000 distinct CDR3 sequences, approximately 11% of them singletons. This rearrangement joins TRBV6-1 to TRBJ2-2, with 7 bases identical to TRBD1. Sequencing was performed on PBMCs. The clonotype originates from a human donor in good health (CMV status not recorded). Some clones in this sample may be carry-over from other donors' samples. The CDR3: CASSSRGPGELFF. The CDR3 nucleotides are TGTGCCAGCAGTTCAAGGGGGCCCGGGGAGCTGTTTTTT.